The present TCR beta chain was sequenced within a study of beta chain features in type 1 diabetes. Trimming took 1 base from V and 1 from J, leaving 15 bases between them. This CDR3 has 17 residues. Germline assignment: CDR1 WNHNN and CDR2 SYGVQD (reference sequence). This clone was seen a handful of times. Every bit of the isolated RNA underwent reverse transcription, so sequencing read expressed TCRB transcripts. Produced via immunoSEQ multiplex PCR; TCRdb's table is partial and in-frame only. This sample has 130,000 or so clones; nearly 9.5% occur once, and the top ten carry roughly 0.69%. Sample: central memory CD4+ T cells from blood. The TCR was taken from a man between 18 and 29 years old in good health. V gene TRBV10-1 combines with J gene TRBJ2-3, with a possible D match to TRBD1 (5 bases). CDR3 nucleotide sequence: TGCGCCAGCAGTGAGTACTCTGGACAACGGGGCACAGATACGCAGTATTTT. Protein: CASSEYSGQRGTDTQYF.